A selection of T cell receptor beta chains follows, all from one sample in a study of cytotoxic CD8 clonotypes in ibrutinib-treated CLL. The assay was immunoSEQ multiplex PCR, and TCRdb's table has in-frame clones only and misses some. Here the sample spans about 140,000 clones, more than 85% being singletons. The material was PBMCs, obtained after 12 months of ibrutinib treatment. Source of these receptors: a human donor with chronic lymphocytic leukemia. The CDR3 runs from the conserved cysteine through the conserved F or W. A D gene is named only where the DNA matches it firmly. Clone size is given for some rows only: seen once, a few or many times, or a class if the clone is expanded.

TRBV6-5	TRBJ2-4	.	.	CASAGAGQGKNIQYF	TGTGCCAGCGCAGGAGCGGGACAAGGCAAAAACATTCAGTACTTC
TRBV15	TRBJ1-2	.	.	CATRIGRNNGYTF	TGTGCCACCAGGATTGGGAGGAACAATGGCTACACCTTC
TRBV7-2	TRBJ2-5	.	.	CASSFTGQETQYF	TGTGCCAGCAGCTTCACAGGACAAGAGACCCAGTACTTC
TRBV19	TRBJ2-3	TRBD1	.	CASNGQGLADTQYF	TGTGCCAGTAACGGACAGGGGTTGGCAGATACGCAGTATTTT
TRBV19	TRBJ2-6	.	.	CASSWHSGANVLTF	TGTGCCAGTAGTTGGCACTCTGGGGCCAACGTCCTGACTTTC
TRBV6-1	TRBJ1-2	TRBD1	.	CASSEDGTGVTHGYTF	TGTGCCAGCAGTGAAGATGGGACAGGGGTTACCCATGGCTACACCTTC
TRBV29-1	TRBJ2-7	.	.	CSVMADEYEQYF	TGCAGCGTTATGGCCGATGAGTACGAGCAGTACTTC
TRBV10-3	TRBJ1-5	TRBD1	.	CAMARGLSEPQHF	TGTGCCATGGCCAGGGGGCTATCTGAGCCCCAGCATTTT
TRBV10-1	TRBJ2-3	TRBD1	few	CASRETGGNTQYF	TGCGCCAGCAGAGAGACAGGGGGCAATACGCAGTATTTT
TRBV11-2	TRBJ2-2	.	.	CASSPRQAGFGELFF	TGTGCCAGCAGCCCCCGGCAGGCAGGGTTCGGGGAGCTGTTTTTT
TRBV27	TRBJ2-1	.	.	CVTHRINEQFF	TGTGTTACCCACCGGATCAATGAGCAGTTCTTC
TRBV7-9	TRBJ1-4	.	.	CASRGNEKLFF	TGTGCCAGCCGGGGCAATGAAAAACTGTTTTTT
TRBV6-5	TRBJ2-7	.	.	CASSYLTGGEQYF	TGTGCCAGCAGTTACTTGACAGGTGGCGAGCAGTACTTC
TRBV28	TRBJ1-2	.	.	CASKPPTPNYYTF	TGTGCCAGCAAGCCCCCGACGCCAAATTACTACACCTTC
TRBV4-2	TRBJ2-1	.	.	CASSRGQTYNEQFF	TGTGCCAGCAGCCGCGGACAGACCTACAATGAGCAGTTCTTC
TRBV4-2	TRBJ2-1	TRBD2	.	CASSQRGTSGSSYNEQFF	TGTGCCAGCAGCCAACGGGGGACTAGCGGGAGCAGCTACAATGAGCAGTTCTTC
TRBV4-2	TRBJ2-7	.	.	CASSQAGTQYEQYF	TGTGCCAGCAGCCAAGCCGGGACTCAATACGAGCAGTACTTC
TRBV7-9	TRBJ2-4	TRBD1	.	CASNSDPGTGEPIQYF	TGTGCCAGCAACTCCGACCCCGGGACAGGGGAGCCCATTCAGTACTTC
TRBV2	TRBJ1-5	.	.	CASSVDRRNQPQHF	TGTGCCAGCAGCGTTGACAGGCGCAATCAGCCCCAGCATTTT
TRBV4-2	TRBJ1-4	.	.	CASSQAGAGSNEKLFF	TGTGCCAGCAGCCAAGCTGGTGCAGGGAGTAATGAAAAACTGTTTTTT
TRBV30	TRBJ1-5	.	.	CAWSAETRGIFYSNQPQHF	TGTGCCTGGAGTGCCGAGACACGCGGAATTTTTTATAGCAATCAGCCCCAGCATTTT
TRBV2	TRBJ2-2	.	.	CASSEGLANTGELFF	TGTGCCAGCAGTGAGGGGCTAGCGAACACCGGGGAGCTGTTTTTT
TRBV7-9	TRBJ2-2	TRBD2	once	CASSRPGLATTGELFF	TGTGCCAGCAGTCGGCCGGGACTAGCGACCACCGGGGAGCTGTTTTTT
TRBV19	TRBJ2-7	TRBD2	.	CASSIASALAGNSYEQYF	TGTGCCAGTAGTATAGCTTCGGCCCTAGCGGGGAACTCCTACGAGCAGTACTTC
TRBV4-1	TRBJ2-2	.	.	CASSQELDTNTGELFF	TGCGCCAGCAGCCAAGAATTGGACACGAACACCGGGGAGCTGTTTTTT
TRBV7-2	TRBJ1-2	TRBD1	.	CASSPARDRGLFGYTF	TGTGCCAGCAGCCCGGCCCGGGACAGGGGCTTGTTCGGCTACACCTTC
TRBV6-5	TRBJ2-2	TRBD1	.	CASRPTGATGELFF	TGTGCCAGCAGGCCCACAGGGGCCACCGGGGAGCTGTTTTTT
TRBV7-2	TRBJ1-2	.	.	CASSLASGPGKGYTF	TGTGCCAGCAGCTTAGCGTCAGGCCCGGGGAAGGGCTACACCTTC
TRBV30	TRBJ1-5	TRBD1	.	CAWSKGQGSNQPQHF	TGTGCCTGGAGTAAGGGACAGGGTAGCAATCAGCCCCAGCATTTT
TRBV19	TRBJ1-2	TRBD1	.	CASSRDREGYGYTF	TGTGCCAGTAGTAGGGACAGGGAAGGCTATGGCTACACCTTC
TRBV7-8	TRBJ1-1	.	.	CASSLAENTEAFF	TGTGCCAGCAGCTTAGCGGAGAACACTGAAGCTTTCTTT
TRBV6-5	TRBJ2-7	.	few	CASMMGYEQYF	TGTGCCAGCATGATGGGCTACGAGCAGTACTTC
TRBV27	TRBJ2-2	.	.	CASSPLGGIFSGELFF	TGTGCCAGCAGCCCCCTGGGCGGTATTTTTTCCGGGGAGCTGTTTTTT
TRBV6-5	TRBJ2-1	.	.	CASSYTTRAFRNEQFF	TGTGCCAGCAGTTACACTACTAGGGCATTTCGGAATGAGCAGTTCTTC
TRBV6-1	TRBJ1-1	.	.	CASIGNTEAFF	TGTGCCAGCATAGGGAACACTGAAGCTTTCTTT
TRBV11-2	TRBJ2-5	TRBD2	.	CASSLDGTSGRETQYF	TGTGCCAGCAGCTTAGATGGGACTAGCGGGAGGGAGACCCAGTACTTC